This T cell receptor beta chain comes out of a study of post-analysis software for immune sequencing data. Study at large: Included courses were relapsing-remitting and secondary progressive multiple sclerosis; progressive-relapsing multiple sclerosis was also included.

Of note for this clonotype: Antigen specificity is unknown. Germline and junction disagree at one end, which may indicate a read error.

Germline CDR1 and CDR2: SSHAT and FNYEAQ (reference sequence). The CDR3 extends over 13 amino acids. Study observations and caveats: Significantly lower normalized Chao1 diversity was found in patients with multiple sclerosis relative to controls. The five TRBV segments detected at higher frequency in patients than in controls included TRBV5-6, TRBV5-1 and TRBV20-1.

Libraries were made from TCR beta cDNA, and they carried unique molecular identifiers. A population of roughly 0.95 to 10 million T cells gave rise to roughly 0.5 million cDNA molecules. Each CDR3 protein is one row after TCRdb ran MiXCR on the PCR reads. Found here are approximately 730,000 distinct CDR3 sequences, 30% of them singletons; the top ten hold 0.56%. The clonotype was recovered from a girl aged 5-17 years with multiple sclerosis. The sequencing sample was made of blood. The chain links TRBV7-7 to TRBJ1-1, with D unclear. DNA of the CDR3: TGTGCTAGCAGCTTAAGTGGGCACACTGAAGCTTTCTTT. Translating it yields CASSLSGHTEAFF.